This T cell receptor beta chain was recovered during a study of T cells in Graves' hyperthyroidism and ophthalmopathy. As for the study in general: Peripheral blood was secured at the point of initial diagnosis, before any treatment.

General study findings and limits: Within blood appeared most thyroid clonotypes that had expanded above 0.001. Before onset, ophthalmopathy was predicted by the model a median roughly 6.4 months earlier.

This clonotype has more than one count but fewer than ten. Its target is not known. Fresh peripheral blood, 10 ml, yielded the PBMCs. The CDR3 extends over 15 amino acids. The V gene's germline CDR1 is MNHNS and CDR2 SASEGT. The V segment lost 5 bases and the J segment 4 bases; nucleotides outside the gene matches: 5. TCR beta CDR3 sequences were amplified from RNA transcripts. The study used the HTBI primer set for a first-round RT-PCR of the TCR CDR3. TCRdb reprocessed the multiplex PCR reads with MiXCR, giving one entry per CDR3 protein. The sample includes some 510,000 distinct CDR3 sequences, about a fifth of them seen just once.

The chain employs TRBV6-1 and TRBJ2-2; 9 bases are a match to TRBD1. Material for sequencing was blood. The TCR was taken from a man aged 18 to 29 with Graves' hyperthyroidism. The DNA for the CDR3 is TGTGCCAGCAGTACCCGGGACAGGGCCACCGGGGAGCTGTTTTTT. Amino acids: CASSTRDRATGELFF.